These 20 T cell receptor beta chains were all obtained from the same sample, sequenced in a study of human T cells and chemical hapten exposure. Time point indicated: patch test 2, 6 weeks after DPC sensitization. Treatment reported: therapeutic diphenylcyclopropenone sensitization with weekly scalp DPC. TCRdb called the RACE reads again in MiXCR, with one record for every CDR3 protein. This sample has about 69,000 distinct CDR3 sequences, with about 9.4% found just once. Source: whole blood, taken in connection with sensitization to the hapten diphenylcyclopropenone (DPC). The receptors were sampled from a woman between 50 and 59 years old with alopecia areata. Some clones in this sample may be carry-over from other donors' samples.

This rearrangement joins TRBV23-1 to TRBJ2-3, with D perhaps matching TRBD1 or TRBD2 (5 bases each). TRBV23-1 is recorded as an ORF, its role being uncertain. The CDR3 is made up of 14 amino acids. V shed 7 bases and J shed 3 bases, with 14 bases lying between them. The CDR3, as DNA: TGCGCCAGCATCGACGAGGGACCTACAGATACGCAGTATTTT. Translated, it gives CASIDEGPTDTQYF.

This clonotype was seen at least ten times. J is TRBJ2-1 and V is TRBV7-9; 7 bases match TRBD2. V lost 7 bases, J lost 8 bases, and 8 bases stayed unmatched. The CDR3 is 13 amino acids. Germline V lookup: CDR1 SEHNR, CDR2 FQNEAQ (reference sequence). The CDR3 sequence is CASTPSGWDEQFF. Here the CDR3 DNA reads TGTGCCAGCACCCCTAGCGGCTGGGATGAGCAGTTCTTC.

This clonotype has ten or more counts. V and J are TRBV29-1 and TRBJ2-1; 8 nucleotides match TRBD2. With V trimmed by 3 bases and J by 8 bases, 6 bases remained unmatched. CDR1 is SQVTM, CDR2 ANQGSEA, per germline. The CDR3 contains 13 residues. The CDR3 region is CSVDGRASDEQFF. The CDR3 nucleotides are TGCAGCGTTGACGGGAGGGCCTCTGATGAGCAGTTCTTC.

This clonotype occurred many times. The J gene is TRBJ1-5, the V gene TRBV19; TRBD1 is a possible D gene (6 bases). Germline CDR1 reads LNHDA; CDR2 reads SQIVND (reference sequence). The CDR3 is 16 amino acids. Between the trimmed V and J ends, which lost 6 bases and 1 base, there was a span of 16 bases. The CDR3, as DNA: TGTGCCAGTAGCCTCATTGGGCAGGGGAGCAATCAGCCCCAGCATTTT. This gives the protein CASSLIGQGSNQPQHF.

This clonotype was picked up many times. The genes are TRBV20-1 and TRBJ1-1; D is unclear. The CDR3 totals 11 residues. V lost 5 bases and J 8 bases, leaving 12 bases between the germline ends. Germline V gene data show CDR1 as DFQATT and CDR2 as SNEGSKA (reference sequence). The CDR3 DNA reads as TGCAGTGCTCCGGTCGGTAAGGAAGCTTTCTTT. Protein: CSAPVGKEAFF.

This clonotype was picked up many times. V usage is TRBV10-1 and J usage is TRBJ1-4, with unresolved D. The CDR3 length is 14 residues. Deletions cut 4 bases from V and 4 bases from J, with 10 bases between. Germline-derived CDR1 and CDR2 are WNHNN and SYGVQD (reference sequence). CDR3 coding DNA: TGCGCCAGCAGTGTCGCGACCCTTAATGAAAAACTGTTTTTT. Residues: CASSVATLNEKLFF.

This clonotype was detected ten times or more. This chain joins TRBV10-2 and TRBJ2-1; D call uncertain. Trimming took 3 bases from V and 8 from J, leaving 20 bases between them. The CDR3 length is 16 residues. From germline, CDR1 is WSHSY and CDR2 SAAADI. The CDR3 coding sequence is TGCGCCAGCAGTGATTTCTCGGCGGCGGTTGGGGATGAGCAGTTCTTC. As protein: CASSDFSAAVGDEQFF.

The sample holds a few counts of this clonotype. This rearrangement joins TRBV7-9 to TRBJ2-5; possible D gene TRBD1, 6 bases. V was clipped by 1 base and J by 2 bases, with 11 bases between them. The CDR3 is 15 residues long. Germline CDR1 SEHNR, CDR2 FQNEAQ (reference sequence). CDR3 protein: CASSLGQDRQETQYF. CDR3 nucleotides: TGTGCCAGCAGCTTAGGCCAGGACAGACAAGAGACCCAGTACTTC.

The genes are TRBV7-2 and TRBJ1-6, with 7 nucleotides matching TRBD1. Germline V lookup: CDR1 SGHTA, CDR2 FQGNSA. CDR3 length: 15 amino acids. V dropped 6 bases and J dropped 6; count of bases not matched to a gene: 8. CDR3 sequence reads: CASRRTGTANSPLHF. The CDR3 nucleotides read TGTGCCAGCAGGCGCACCGGGACAGCTAATTCACCCCTCCACTTT.

The sample holds many counts of this clonotype. The rearrangement links TRBV20-1 to TRBJ2-7, with TRBD2 identical over 7 bases. Germline CDR1 and CDR2: DFQATT and SNEGSKA (reference sequence). Trimming cost V 3 bases and J 2 bases; bases outside gene matches: 7. The CDR3 has 14 amino acids. The CDR3 here is CSASGRLAAYEQYF. The CDR3 coding sequence is TGCAGTGCTAGCGGTCGTCTAGCGGCCTACGAGCAGTACTTC.

In this sample, this clonotype turned up many times. The CDR3 bases are TGCAGCGCCCTCCCGCGGGGGGCCACTGAAGCTTTCTTT. Translation gives CSALPRGATEAFF. The genes are TRBV29-1 and TRBJ1-1; possible D gene TRBD1, 6 bases. This CDR3 contains 13 residues. The V gene's germline CDR1 is SQVTM and CDR2 ANQGSEA. The V end lost 7 bases, the J end lost 4 bases, and 16 bases lay between the germline ends. The full variable domain, completed using reference TRBV29-1 and TRBJ1-1, is SAVISQKPSRDICQRGTSLTIQCQVDSQVTMMFWYRQQPGQSLTLIATANQGSEATYESGFVIDKFPISRPNLTFSTLTVSNMSPEDSSIYLCSALPRGATEAFFGQGTRLTVV.

Only a few counts were recorded for this clonotype. The chain links TRBV12-3 or TRBV12-4 to TRBJ2-4; D is uncertain. CDR3 length equals 14 residues. The V end lost 6 bases, the J end lost 5 bases, and 14 bases lay between the germline ends. CDR3 sequence reads: CASSLTSSQNIQYF. The DNA for the CDR3 is TGTGCCAGCAGCCTAACAAGTTCTCAAAACATTCAGTACTTC.

As regards this clonotype: A much larger clone is a single base away; this may be a read error. The CDR3 DNA follows: TGCGCCAGCAGCGCCGGGGCTAGCTTTAGCACAGATACGCAGTATTTT. This encodes CASSAGASFSTDTQYF. V is TRBV5-1 and J is TRBJ2-3, with D perhaps being TRBD1 or TRBD2 (5 bases each). This CDR3 has 16 residues. Deletions cut 4 bases from V and 0 bases from J, with 15 bases between. In germline, CDR1 is SGHRS, CDR2 YFSETQ.

This clonotype was seen a handful of times. The chain uses TRBV6-1 and TRBJ1-1, with 10 bases that match TRBD1. This CDR3 has 13 residues. CDR1 MNHNS and CDR2 SASEGT come from the germline V gene. V lost 6 bases to trimming and J lost 5 bases; unmatched junction nucleotides: 3. The CDR3 is CASSGTGVTEAFF. CDR3 in DNA: TGTGCCAGCAGCGGGACAGGGGTAACTGAAGCTTTCTTT.

This clonotype has ten or more counts. The J gene is TRBJ1-5, the V gene TRBV7-2; D may be TRBD1 (5 bases). This CDR3 comprises 16 residues. Trimming left V 6 bases short and J 0 bases short, with 15 bases between. Germline values: CDR1 SGHTA, CDR2 FQGNSA. CDR3 sequence reads: CASRKDQGISNQPQHF. The CDR3 DNA follows: TGTGCCAGCAGAAAGGACCAGGGAATTAGCAATCAGCCCCAGCATTTT.

This clonotype occurred a few times. The rearrangement links TRBV18 to TRBJ1-1; tentatively, D is TRBD1 (6 bases). The CDR3 length is 15 residues. The germline gives CDR1 KGHSH, CDR2 LQKENI. V was shortened by 1 base and J by 0 bases, with 9 bases between the two germline ends. The CDR3 coding sequence is TGTGCCAGCTCACCACTTAGGGGGGTGAACACTGAAGCTTTCTTT. It specifies CASSPLRGVNTEAFF.

Ten or more counts support this clonotype. This chain connects TRBV12-2 to TRBJ1-2; the table's D call of TRBD1 was not tested on the DNA. TRBV12-2 has pseudogene status. The CDR3 has 17 residues. CDR3 coding DNA: TGTGCAAGTCGCTTAGCGGGACAGGGAAAGGGAAACTATGGCTACACCTTC. Translated: CASRLAGQGKGNYGYTF.

This clonotype was recorded many times. V gene TRBV15 combines with J gene TRBJ2-6, with D unresolved. The CDR3 extends over 15 amino acids. In germline, CDR1 is LNHNV, CDR2 YYDKDF (reference sequence). V shed 5 bases and J shed 1 base, with 9 bases lying between them. The CDR3 DNA sequence: TGTGCCACCAGCGTAAGGGTATCTGGGGCCAACGTCCTGACTTTC. Amino acid sequence: CATSVRVSGANVLTF.

There are many counts of this clonotype. The chain employs TRBV7-3 and TRBJ2-1; D gene unclear. Per the germline V gene, CDR1 is SGHTA and CDR2 is FQGTGA. Trimming removed 0 bases from V and 6 bases from J, with 6 bases in between. The CDR3 is made up of 13 amino acids. The CDR3 sequence is CASSLTHRNEQFF. In nucleotides, the CDR3 is TGTGCCAGCAGCTTAACTCATCGCAATGAGCAGTTCTTC.

This clonotype was seen ten or more times. This rearrangement joins TRBV7-8 to TRBJ1-1; D not certain. V was clipped by 4 bases and J by 1 base, with 13 bases between them. This CDR3 region has 15 residues. Germline V gene sequence: CDR1 SGHVS, CDR2 FQNEAQ. CDR3 coding DNA: TGTGCCAGCAGCTCTACGGCCCCCGGGAACACTGAAGCTTTCTTT. Protein: CASSSTAPGNTEAFF.